Below are 27 T cell receptor beta chains sequenced from a single sample in a study of identical twins. TCRdb passed the 5' RACE reads through MiXCR, listing each CDR3 protein once. The sample lists a few hundred thousand distinct CDR3 sequences; around 8% were seen once. The same sample was also used in a study of yellow fever vaccine responses in identical twins.

Input material: CD8+ T cells sorted from blood. These receptors were obtained from a woman younger than 30 in good health.

In its sample, this clonotype was seen a few times. The CDR3 loop is CASSPRLAGIQETQYF. The CDR3 DNA reads as TGTGCCAGCAGTCCCCGACTAGCGGGTATCCAAGAGACCCAGTACTTC. The chain links TRBV27 to TRBJ2-5; 10 nucleotides match TRBD2. Germline V gives CDR1 MNHEY, CDR2 SMNVEV (reference sequence). Germline trimming cut 5 bases from V and 1 base from J; bases unmatched to any gene: 7. The CDR3 loop spans 16 amino acids.

The sample holds a few counts of this clonotype. V usage is TRBV7-3 and J usage is TRBJ1-1, with 11 bases identical to TRBD1. CDR1 and CDR2 from the germline V gene are SGHTA and FQGTGA. The V gene end was trimmed by 5 bases and the J gene end by 11 bases; junction bases not matched to a gene: 7. CDR3 length: 13 amino acids. The CDR3 protein is CASSEDRGLTAFF. In nucleotides, the CDR3 is TGTGCCAGCAGCGAGGACAGGGGGCTGACGGCTTTCTTT.

This clonotype came up a few times. CDR3 protein: CASSQRTSVRSEQFF. The CDR3 DNA sequence: TGTGCCAGCAGTCAAAGGACTAGCGTAAGGTCTGAGCAGTTCTTC. The V call is TRBV6-2 or TRBV6-3, the J call TRBJ2-1; 9 bases are a match to TRBD2. Germline assignment: CDR1 MNHEY and CDR2 SVGEGT. V lost 5 bases, J lost 9 bases, and 11 bases stayed unmatched. This CDR3 contains 15 residues.

This rearrangement joins TRBV28 to TRBJ2-1; D is perhaps TRBD1 or TRBD2 (6 bases each). The CDR3 covers 13 residues. Per germline, CDR1 MDHEN and CDR2 SYDVKM. V was pared by 1 base and J by 8 bases, with 9 bases between. The CDR3, as DNA: TGTGCCAGCAGTTTATACGGGGGCCATGAGCAGTTCTTC. It specifies CASSLYGGHEQFF.

The chain couples TRBV7-2 to TRBJ1-1; possibly TRBD1 for D (5 bases). Between the trimmed V and J ends, which lost 5 bases and 4 bases, there was a span of 14 bases. This CDR3 contains 14 residues. Germline CDR1 and CDR2: SGHTA and FQGNSA. The CDR3 region is CASSPSQGATEAFF. The CDR3 region has the DNA TGTGCCAGCAGCCCTTCCCAAGGGGCCACTGAAGCTTTCTTT.

This clonotype has ten or more counts. CDR3 protein: CASSPRQGADTQYF. CDR3 bases: TGTGCCAGCAGCCCTCGACAGGGGGCAGATACGCAGTATTTT. The gene calls are TRBV7-9 and TRBJ2-3; 9 bases agree with TRBD1. Germline loops: CDR1 SEHNR, CDR2 FQNEAQ (reference sequence). The CDR3 is 14 amino acids. Losses at the gene ends were 5 bases for V and 4 bases for J; bases not matched to a gene: 4. The full variable domain, with the rest looked up from reference TRBV7-9 and TRBJ2-3, is DTGVSQNPRHKITKRGQNVTFRCDPISEHNRLYWYRQTLGQGPEFLTYFQNEAQLEKSRLLSDRFSAERPKGSFSTLEIQRTEQGDSAMYLCASSPRQGADTQYFGPGTRLTVL.

This clonotype was recorded many times. The chain uses TRBV14 and TRBJ2-1; 7 positions match TRBD1. The V gene's germline CDR1 is SGHDN and CDR2 FVKESK. V gave up 1 base and J gave up 4 bases; unmatched junction bases: 4. The CDR3 consists of 15 residues. The CDR3, as DNA: TGTGCCAGCAGCCAAGTATGGGACAGTTACAATGAGCAGTTCTTC. This codes for CASSQVWDSYNEQFF. The variable domain in full, completed from reference TRBV14 and TRBJ2-1, reads EAGVTQFPSHSVIEKGQTVTLRCDPISGHDNLYWYRRVMGKEIKFLLHFVKESKQDESGMPNNRFLAERTGGTYSTLKVQPAELEDSGVYFCASSQVWDSYNEQFFGPGTRLTVL.

V and J are TRBV24-1 and TRBJ2-2; no clear D gene. Germline loops: CDR1 KGHDR, CDR2 SFDVKD. The germline V and J ends were trimmed by 0 bases and 1 base, with 20 bases remaining between them. The CDR3 has 20 amino acids. CDR3 protein: CATSDLPVPSELMNTGELFF. The DNA of the CDR3 is TGTGCCACCAGTGATTTGCCTGTGCCCAGCGAACTGATGAACACCGGGGAGCTGTTTTTT.

In its sample, this clonotype was seen many times. This chain uses TRBV7-9 with TRBJ1-2, with D possibly TRBD1 on 5 matching bases. The germline V and J ends were trimmed by 1 base and 7 bases, with 10 bases remaining between them. Per the germline V gene, CDR1 is SEHNR and CDR2 is FQNEAQ (reference sequence). This CDR3 is built from 13 residues. CDR3 nucleotide sequence: TGTGCCAGCAGCTTAGGCGGGGACCCTGGCTACACCTTC. Translated, it gives CASSLGGDPGYTF.

This clonotype was recorded at least ten times. This chain joins TRBV7-8 and TRBJ2-7, with a weak D call TRBD2 (6 bases). The V gene's germline CDR1 is SGHVS and CDR2 FQNEAQ. V was trimmed by 5 bases and J by 5 bases, leaving 16 bases between them. The CDR3 is made up of 14 amino acids. Here the CDR3 DNA reads TGTGCCAGCAGCCTAACGGGGGTTGTCAACGAGCAGTACTTC. It yields the protein CASSLTGVVNEQYF. The variable domain in full, with the rest retrieved from reference TRBV7-8 and TRBJ2-7, is GAGVSQSPRYKVAKRGQDVALRCDPISGHVSLFWYQQALGQGPEFLTYFQNEAQLDKSGLPSDRFFAERPEGSVSTLKIQRTQQEDSAVYLCASSLTGVVNEQYFGPGTRLTVT.

This clonotype occurred a few times. The chain recombines TRBV7-9 with TRBJ2-3, with 7 bases lining up with TRBD2. V shed 5 bases and J 0 bases; nucleotides not matched to a gene: 5. The germline V gene encodes CDR1 SEHNR and CDR2 FQNEAQ (reference sequence). The CDR3 is 15 amino acids. The CDR3 loop is CASSTHSGSTDTQYF. In nucleotides, the CDR3 is TGTGCCAGCAGCACCCATAGCGGGAGCACAGATACGCAGTATTTT.

CDR3 bases: TGTGCCAGCAGTTACAGACAGGGGGGGTATTCACCCCTCCACTTT. Protein: CASSYRQGGYSPLHF. The chain couples TRBV6-5 to TRBJ1-6; 9 bases line up with TRBD1. This CDR3 region has 15 residues. Per the germline V gene, CDR1 is MNHEY and CDR2 is SVGAGI. V lost 2 bases and J lost 8; bases outside the gene matches: 4.

In its sample, this clonotype was seen a few times. This rearrangement joins TRBV4-3 to TRBJ2-2; D unclear. CDR3 length: 15 amino acids. Trimming cost V 3 bases and J 0 bases, with 8 bases left between them. Germline CDR1 reads LGHNA; CDR2 reads YSLEER. The CDR3: CASSQWRTNTGELFF. In DNA form, the CDR3 reads TGCGCCAGCAGCCAGTGGCGGACGAACACCGGGGAGCTGTTTTTT.

There are a few counts of this clonotype. The genes are TRBV15 and TRBJ2-1; perhaps D is TRBD1 or TRBD2 (6 bases each). CDR1 and CDR2 from the germline V gene are LNHNV and YYDKDF (reference sequence). This CDR3 is built from 14 residues. The ends were cut back, 0 bases at V and 13 bases at J, with 16 bases in the middle. CDR3 sequence (DNA): TGTGCCACCAGCAGAGAGGACAAGGGGGGCGGCCAGTTCTTC. Its translation: CATSREDKGGGQFF.

This clonotype was seen many times. CDR3 nucleotides: TGTGCCATCAGCCCTAGCGGGGTGGAGCAGTTCTTC. Its translation: CAISPSGVEQFF. This chain connects TRBV10-3 to TRBJ2-1, with 9 positions matching TRBD2. J lost 10 bases, V lost 6 bases, and 4 bases had no gene match. The germline gives CDR1 ENHRY, CDR2 SYGVKD. The CDR3 covers 12 residues.

This clonotype was detected ten times or more. This sequence joins TRBV7-9 and TRBJ2-7, with a weak D call TRBD1 (5 bases). Germline V CDR1 and CDR2: SEHNR, FQNEAQ (reference sequence). V shed 5 bases and J shed 3 bases, with 17 bases lying between them. This CDR3 is built from 15 residues. CDR3 amino acids: CASSPLQRQNYEQYF. CDR3 nucleotide sequence: TGTGCCAGCAGCCCCCTGCAGCGACAGAACTACGAGCAGTACTTC.

This clonotype was counted between two and nine times. Germline is not matched at one junction end, which may reflect a read error. The chain has TRBV2 and TRBJ2-1; D unclear. The CDR3 extends over 15 amino acids. The germline CDR1 and CDR2 sequences are SNHLY and FYNNEI. For the CDR3, the DNA is TGTGCCAGCAGCGAAGCGCGGACCATCGGCGATGAGCAGTTCTTC. It specifies CASSEARTIGDEQFF.

This clonotype occurred many times. CDR3 in amino acids: CSVLLGAELTYEQYF. CDR3 DNA sequence: TGCAGCGTCCTCTTAGGGGCTGAACTCACCTACGAGCAGTACTTC. This rearrangement joins TRBV29-1 to TRBJ2-7; a weak D match, TRBD1 (5 bases). CDR3 length equals 15 residues. Germline V gene lookup returns CDR1 SQVTM and CDR2 ANQGSEA. V was clipped by 6 bases and J by 2 bases, with 20 bases between them.

The rearrangement links TRBV10-1 to TRBJ2-2; 11 positions agree with TRBD1. V shed 0 bases and J 5 bases; nucleotides not matched to a gene: 8. The length of the CDR3 is 18 residues. Looked up from germline, CDR1 is WNHNN and CDR2 is SYGVQD (reference sequence). The CDR3 nucleotides read TGCGCCAGCAGTGAGTCGATAACCTGGGACAGGGGGACCGGGGAGCTGTTTTTT. Translation: CASSESITWDRGTGELFF.

The chain has TRBV29-1 and TRBJ2-7, with 14 positions matching TRBD2. Germline V gives CDR1 SQVTM, CDR2 ANQGSEA. Germline trimming cut 3 bases from V and 0 bases from J; bases unmatched to any gene: 4. This CDR3 region has 16 residues. The CDR3 reads CSVEGLAGVGSYEQYF. The CDR3 DNA is TGCAGCGTTGAGGGACTAGCGGGAGTCGGCTCCTACGAGCAGTACTTC.

This clonotype was recorded at least ten times. The chain has TRBV21-1 and TRBJ1-2. TRBV21-1 constitutes a pseudogene. The CDR3 spans 14 residues. CDR3 region: CASSTGGEGCGYTF. CDR3 nucleotide sequence: TGTGCCAGCAGCACCGGGGGGGAGGGCTGTGGCTACACCTTC.

This clonotype was found many times. The chain links TRBV7-9 to TRBJ2-7; D is perhaps TRBD2 (6 bases). Trimming shortened V by 3 bases and J by 0 bases, and 12 bases separated the two germline ends. The germline V gene encodes CDR1 SEHNR and CDR2 FQNEAQ (reference sequence). The CDR3 covers 15 residues. The CDR3 loop reads CASSFGAGSSYEQYF. For the CDR3, the DNA is TGTGCCAGCAGCTTTGGTGCCGGGAGCTCCTACGAGCAGTACTTC. Using reference TRBV7-9 and TRBJ2-7 for the parts outside the CDR3, the full variable domain is DTGVSQNPRHKITKRGQNVTFRCDPISEHNRLYWYRQTLGQGPEFLTYFQNEAQLEKSRLLSDRFSAERPKGSFSTLEIQRTEQGDSAMYLCASSFGAGSSYEQYFGPGTRLTVT.

This clonotype was detected only a few times. The chain employs TRBV2 and TRBJ2-5; D is undetermined. Germline loops: CDR1 SNHLY, CDR2 FYNNEI. The V gene lost 8 bases and the J gene lost 7 bases, with 11 bases spanning the gap. The CDR3 covers 11 residues. Written as DNA, the CDR3 is TGTGCCAGCCGGACCACTTGGACCCAGTACTTC. Translated: CASRTTWTQYF.

This clonotype showed up just a few times. The chain combines TRBV29-1 with TRBJ2-1; D is unresolved. The CDR3 is 14 amino acids. Per the germline V gene, CDR1 is SQVTM and CDR2 is ANQGSEA. The germline V and J ends were trimmed by 2 bases and 6 bases, with 14 bases remaining between them. DNA for the CDR3: TGCAGCGTTGAAAGCCTAAAAACCTCCAATGAGCAGTTCTTC. This gives the protein CSVESLKTSNEQFF.

The chain couples TRBV4-3 to TRBJ2-4; tentative D call: TRBD1 (5 bases). The CDR3 has 14 residues. Trimming took 0 bases from V and 6 from J, leaving 9 bases between them. Germline V gives CDR1 LGHNA, CDR2 YSLEER. Here the CDR3 reads CASSQDRAANIQYF. Here the CDR3 DNA reads TGCGCCAGCAGCCAAGACAGGGCAGCAAACATTCAGTACTTC.

This clonotype was observed many times. A much bigger clone sits one base away, suggesting this may be a read error. CDR3 sequence (DNA): TGTGCCAGCAGCCATGGCTACGAGCAGTACTTC. Translation: CASSHGYEQYF. V and J are TRBV7-2 and TRBJ2-7; D unresolved. The CDR3 consists of 11 residues. Germline values: CDR1 SGHTA, CDR2 FQGNSA. The V gene lost 5 bases and the J gene lost 3 bases, with 5 bases spanning the gap.

This clonotype was found a few times. This chain joins TRBV5-1 and TRBJ2-5; the match to TRBD1 covers 9 bases. The J segment lost 4 bases and the V segment lost 1 base, leaving 8 bases of the junction unmatched. Germline V gene lookup returns CDR1 SGHRS and CDR2 YFSETQ. This CDR3 has 16 amino acids. The CDR3 sequence: CASSLTNRDRAETQYF. DNA for the CDR3: TGCGCCAGCAGCTTGACCAACCGGGACAGGGCAGAGACCCAGTACTTC.